The sequence of this T cell receptor beta chain was determined in a study of identical twins (dated by TCRdb to 2016 to 2018). Background on the whole study: To test whether fetal clonotypes persist, this study deep-sequenced TCR alpha and beta repertoires from monozygotic twins, from unrelated adults of various ages, and from cord blood. To rule out contamination, replicate twin experiments were performed at different times with different library preparation protocols.

This clonotype was detected only a few times. Its antigen is unknown. No much larger clone is present one base from it, and per-base qualities are unavailable. CDR1 SGHTA and CDR2 FQGNSA were looked up in the germline V gene. CDR3 length: 13 amino acids, cysteine to phenylalanine. Only the CDR3 portion is preserved as DNA: 39 bases, with reading frame beginning at the first base. Relative to germline, V is 5 bases shorter and J is 3 bases shorter, with 10 bases between their ends. To prepare the library, 5' RACE was applied. Sequencing relied on an Illumina HiSeq 2000. Template switching introduced a universal primer binding site; the final cDNA contained a unique molecular identifier, enabling accurate counting of TCR cDNA molecules. Specific primers in the conserved constant-segment region were used to synthesize first-strand cDNA for TCR alpha and beta chains. To control for contamination, every cDNA library was double barcoded, receiving both a SMART-Mk sample barcode and Illumina barcodes. Two successive PCR steps introduced TruSeq adapter sequences along with Illumina sample barcodes. The TCR alpha and beta cDNA libraries were sequenced on the Illumina HiSeq platform using custom primers. As for the authors' bioinformatics: Unique molecular identifiers were extracted from raw reads with MiGEC, and CDR3 positions were determined with MiXCR. For each individual, recombination models were inferred using an EM algorithm with the repgenHMM and IGoR tools. Shared clonotype analysis was performed with the tcR package in R, normalizing sharing by the product of cloneset sizes. Out-of-frame nonproductive sequences were analyzed to study raw recombination free of thymic and clonal selection effects. Clones were called with MiXCR by TCRdb after fastp trimmed the public reads at Q25, and only in-frame beta chains were retained. Rows with a matching CDR3 protein are joined into one entry that keeps the most common DNA and genes. TCRdb's processing, not the authors' own work, is the source of the V and J calls. The sample table contains about 460,000 distinct CDR3 sequences; only one count was recorded for about 14% of them. About 0.53% of the sample is held by the ten biggest clonotypes.

Study-wide findings and limitations: In monozygotic twins, out-of-frame TCR alpha sharing was systematically underestimated by recombination models, although the models agreed with sharing between unrelated individuals. Conclusions relied on cross-sectional statistical analysis, since the same donors could not be followed over many years. Invariant T cells such as MAIT and iNKT could partly confound zero-insertion analyses, though diverse VJ usage argued against this for most clonotypes. In beta out-of-frame sequences, excess twin sharing was weaker, because having fewer shared sequences lowered the signal-to-noise ratio. Fewer insertions were carried by abundant cord blood beta clonotypes; a weaker similar trend was observed in young adult naive repertoires, while no such trend was observed in memory repertoires. Out-of-frame TCR alpha sequences shared between twins showed an excess of low generation-probability sequences compared with coincidental sharing between unrelated individuals.

Only healthy Caucasian donors were included. The twin cohort comprised three pairs of female monozygotic twins, all aged about 18 to 29 years. CD4+ and CD8+ T cell populations were isolated with positive isolation kits from Invitrogen. This sample was also put to use in a study of yellow fever vaccine responses in identical twins. As noted in the second study: The authors reported that the T cell response to vaccination in identical twins appeared partly convergent and partly personalized. Focusing on identical twins, the study followed the T cell clones that responded to the vaccine, and did so with precision.

This receptor was obtained from a woman aged 18-30 years in good health. This chain is built from TRBV7-2 and TRBJ1-2; the D gene is perhaps TRBD1, on 5 matching bases. The sample comprised CD4+ T cells sorted from blood. The DNA reads TGTGCCAGCAGCGGGTGGGGGGACTATGGCTACACCTTC. This codes for CASSGWGDYGYTF.